These 6 T cell receptor beta chains originate from one sample sequenced in a study of blood T cell repertoires in COVID-19. Sequenced by immunoSEQ multiplex PCR; TCRdb stores in-frame clones only, minus some. The sample includes around 110,000 clones, about 80% of them seen just once. The specimen was peripheral blood. The receptors stem from a man between 65 and 85 years old with active or convalescent COVID-19.

The rearrangement uses TRBV4-1 and TRBJ2-1; 8 bases are a match to TRBD2. This CDR3 spans 16 amino acids. Germline loops: CDR1 MGHRA, CDR2 YSYEKL. J gave up 0 bases and V 0 bases, and 1 base lay outside the gene matches. CDR3 DNA: TGCGCCAGCAGCCAAGAGCGGGAGGCCTCCTACAATGAGCAGTTCTTC. This codes for CASSQEREASYNEQFF.

This sequence joins TRBV29-1 and TRBJ2-1; a possible D gene is TRBD2 (5 bases). Germline CDR1 SQVTM, CDR2 ANQGSEA. The CDR3 is made up of 10 amino acids. The ends were cut back, 7 bases at V and 7 bases at J, with 8 bases in the middle. In DNA form, the CDR3 reads TGCAGCGGGAGGCTTAATGAGCAGTTCTTC. Protein: CSGRLNEQFF.

The rearrangement links TRBV12-3 or TRBV12-4 to TRBJ2-7; a weak D match, TRBD1 (5 bases). This CDR3 contains 13 residues. V lost 5 bases, J lost 3 bases, and 11 bases lay in between. This CDR3 is CASSPRQFYEQYF. CDR3 coding DNA: TGTGCCAGCAGTCCACGACAGTTCTACGAGCAGTACTTC.

This rearrangement joins TRBV6-1 to TRBJ1-2, with TRBD1 as a possible D gene (6 bases). Looked up from germline, CDR1 is MNHNS and CDR2 is SASEGT. Trimming took 2 bases from V and 6 from J, leaving 22 bases between them. The CDR3 is made up of 17 amino acids. The CDR3 DNA follows: TGTGCCAGCAGTGAACGTAAGGGTATCGGGGGGCCCGATGGCTACACCTTC. Translated, it gives CASSERKGIGGPDGYTF.

The rearrangement joins TRBV19 to TRBJ1-2; D remains ambiguous. In germline, CDR1 is LNHDA, CDR2 SQIVND (reference sequence). The CDR3 loop spans 13 amino acids. The germline V and J ends were trimmed by 0 bases and 6 bases, with 8 bases remaining between them. CDR3 loop: CASSIDRENGYTF. The CDR3 nucleotides are TGTGCCAGTAGTATAGATCGGGAGAATGGCTACACCTTC.

In this sample, this clone turned up once. The V gene is TRBV7-2, the J gene TRBJ1-4; TRBD1 matches 9 bases. The V gene end was trimmed by 6 bases and the J gene end by 0 bases; junction bases not matched to a gene: 8. CDR1 is SGHTA and CDR2 is FQGNSA in the germline V gene. The CDR3 contains 17 residues. The CDR3 here is CASSPSGQGATNEKLFF. CDR3 in DNA: TGTGCCAGCAGTCCATCGGGACAGGGTGCAACTAATGAAAAACTGTTTTTT.